This T cell receptor beta chain came from a study of blood T cells in healthy people across ages. Combining a sample-barcoded 5' primer with a J-beta primer mix, a second PCR ran for about 7 to 11 cycles. TCRdb reanalysed the 5' RACE reads using MiXCR and keeps one entry per CDR3 protein. Here the sample spans hundreds of thousands of distinct CDR3 sequences, about 36% being singletons. The length of the CDR3 is 15 residues. V was shortened by 5 bases and J by 3 bases, with 15 bases between the two germline ends. Per germline, CDR1 SGHDT and CDR2 YYEEEE. This clonotype was counted between two and nine times.

Material for sequencing was blood. This receptor was identified in a man between 18 and 35 years old in good health. This rearrangement joins TRBV5-6 to TRBJ1-5; D call uncertain. As DNA, the CDR3 is TGTGCCAGCAGTGCCCGTGTTTCCAACAATCAGCCCCAGCATTTT. Translating it yields CASSARVSNNQPQHF.